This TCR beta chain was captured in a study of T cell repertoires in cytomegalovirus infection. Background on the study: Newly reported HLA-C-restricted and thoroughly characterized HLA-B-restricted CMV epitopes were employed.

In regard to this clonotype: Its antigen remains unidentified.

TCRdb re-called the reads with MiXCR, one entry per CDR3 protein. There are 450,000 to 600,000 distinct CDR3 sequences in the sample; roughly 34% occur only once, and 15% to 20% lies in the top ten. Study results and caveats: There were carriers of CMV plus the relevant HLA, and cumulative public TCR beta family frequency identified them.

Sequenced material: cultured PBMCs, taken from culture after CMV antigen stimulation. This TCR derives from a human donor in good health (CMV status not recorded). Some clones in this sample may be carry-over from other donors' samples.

CDR3 residues: CASSLAHEGPYGYTF. DNA of the CDR3: TGTGCCAGCAGCTTAGCGCACGAGGGGCCCTATGGCTACACCTTC. The chain combines TRBV7-2 with TRBJ1-2; D may be TRBD1 (5 bases). The CDR3 loop spans 15 amino acids. Between the trimmed V and J ends, which lost 0 bases and 4 bases, there was a span of 12 bases. Germline V gene sequence: CDR1 SGHTA, CDR2 FQGNSA.